A selection of T cell receptor beta chains follows, all from one sample in a study of Tregs in tolerant kidney transplant recipients. The protocol was immunoSEQ multiplex PCR, while the TCRdb copy is restricted to in-frame clones and leaves out a portion. The sample contains some 69,000 clones, 65% to 85% of which appear only once. Sequencing was performed on CD4+ T cells from blood. The source is a human donor in good health. Each CDR3 is given with its conserved first and last residue. Each record gives: J gene, D gene, clone size, V gene, CDR3 protein, CDR3 DNA. A D gene is named only where the DNA matches it firmly. Only part of the rows carry a size: once, few, many, or a class if the clone is expanded.

TRBJ2-1 | TRBD2 | - | TRBV11-3 | CASSLVTTSGAYNEQFF | TGTGCCAGCAGCTTAGTCACGACTAGCGGAGCCTACAATGAGCAGTTCTTC
TRBJ1-4 | - | - | TRBV5-1 | CASSRDTNSEKLFF | TGCGCCAGCAGCCGGGACACCAATAGTGAAAAACTGTTTTTT
TRBJ2-1 | TRBD1 | - | TRBV2 | CASTGQGNLNEQFF | TGTGCCAGCACAGGACAGGGGAATCTCAATGAGCAGTTCTTC
TRBJ1-1 | - | - | TRBV6-6 | CASRNHQGLNTEAFF | TGTGCCAGCAGGAACCATCAGGGTTTGAACACTGAAGCTTTCTTT
TRBJ1-1 | - | once | TRBV16 | CASSPNWNTEAFF | TGTGCCAGCAGCCCCAATTGGAACACTGAAGCTTTCTTT
TRBJ1-6 | TRBD1 | - | TRBV5-1 | CASRRDSGSSPLHF | TGCGCCAGCAGAAGGGACAGCGGGAGTTCACCCCTCCACTTT
TRBJ1-4 | - | - | TRBV11-2 | CASSQRWAATNEKLFF | TGTGCCAGCAGCCAAAGGTGGGCTGCAACTAATGAAAAACTGTTTTTT
TRBJ2-5 | TRBD1 | medium-sized | TRBV19 | CASSIGQGAETQYF | TGTGCCAGTAGTATCGGACAGGGGGCGGAGACCCAGTACTTC
TRBJ2-3 | TRBD2 | - | TRBV15 | CATSRDLAGVPDTQYF | TGTGCCACCAGCAGAGATCTAGCGGGAGTTCCAGATACGCAGTATTTT
TRBJ1-2 | - | - | TRBV18 | CASSHDVDYGYTF | TGTGCCAGCTCCCATGATGTTGACTATGGCTACACCTTC
TRBJ1-1 | - | - | TRBV2 | CASSVDTEAFF | TGTGCCAGCAGTGTGGACACTGAAGCTTTCTTT
TRBJ2-7 | TRBD1 | - | TRBV15 | CATSRGDSSYEQYF | TGTGCCACCAGCAGGGGGGACAGCTCCTACGAGCAGTACTTC
TRBJ1-5 | - | - | TRBV27 | CASSVQGSNQPQHF | TGTGCCAGCAGTGTGCAGGGTAGCAATCAGCCCCAGCATTTT
TRBJ1-4 | - | - | TRBV5-1 | CASSLGAATNEKLFF | TGCGCCAGCAGCTTGGGGGCAGCAACTAATGAAAAACTGTTTTTT
TRBJ1-1 | - | - | TRBV25-1 | CASSEIGEAFF | TGTGCCAGCAGCGAGATCGGTGAAGCTTTCTTT
TRBJ2-1 | - | - | TRBV7-2 | CASSLEGLAYNEQFF | TGTGCCAGCAGCTTAGAGGGGCTAGCGTACAATGAGCAGTTCTTC
TRBJ1-2 | - | - | TRBV7-9 | CASSLDGLNYGYTF | TGTGCCAGCAGCTTAGATGGGCTTAACTATGGCTACACCTTC
TRBJ2-5 | TRBD2 | - | TRBV29-1 | CSVHLYRGLAGGQAQYF | TGCAGCGTCCACCTATACAGGGGACTAGCGGGGGGGCAAGCCCAGTACTTC
TRBJ1-4 | TRBD1 | - | TRBV10-2 | CASSTSTGGAEEKLFF | TGCGCCAGCAGCACATCCACAGGGGGGGCGGAAGAAAAACTGTTTTTT
TRBJ2-7 | TRBD1 | - | TRBV5-1 | CASSYPKGAHSYEQYF | TGCGCCAGCAGCTACCCTAAGGGGGCCCACTCCTACGAGCAGTACTTC
TRBJ2-2 | TRBD2 | - | TRBV7-3 | CASSLGAGVGGGELFF | TGTGCCAGCAGCTTAGGAGCGGGAGTAGGTGGCGGGGAGCTGTTTTTT
TRBJ1-2 | - | once | TRBV28 | CASSFGGGAGYTF | TGTGCCAGCAGTTTTGGGGGGGGAGCTGGCTACACCTTC
TRBJ2-7 | TRBD2 | - | TRBV7-9 | CASSLGSGSYEQYF | TGTGCCAGCAGCTTGGGAAGCGGGAGCTACGAGCAGTACTTC
TRBJ1-1 | TRBD1 | once | TRBV29-1 | CSVEGTGATEAFF | TGCAGCGTTGAGGGGACAGGGGCAACTGAAGCTTTCTTT
TRBJ2-7 | TRBD2 | - | TRBV5-1 | CASSPGGIPYEQYF | TGCGCCAGCAGCCCCGGGGGGATCCCCTACGAGCAGTACTTC
TRBJ1-1 | - | - | TRBV5-4 | CASSLAGKGGTEAFF | TGTGCCAGCAGCTTGGCCGGAAAAGGGGGCACTGAAGCTTTCTTT
TRBJ1-1 | - | - | TRBV5-1 | CASENCIFGIPPF | TGCGCCAGCGAAAACTGCATCTTCGGGATCCCCCCTTTT
TRBJ2-1 | TRBD2 | - | TRBV9 | CASTEGTGTSGVKEQFF | TGTGCCAGCACCGAAGGTACCGGGACTAGCGGGGTTAAGGAGCAGTTCTTC
TRBJ1-4 | TRBD1 | - | TRBV2 | CASSVRGTGKLFF | TGTGCCAGCAGTGTTAGGGGGACAGGGAAACTGTTTTTT
TRBJ2-1 | - | - | TRBV6-5 | CASSRRPNNEQFF | TGTGCCAGCAGTCGCCGACCGAACAATGAGCAGTTCTTC
TRBJ1-2 | - | - | TRBV30 | CAFRVYYGYTF | TGTGCCTTCAGGGTTTACTATGGCTACACCTTC
TRBJ2-1 | TRBD2 | - | TRBV11-3 | CASSPRTSGNEQFF | TGTGCCAGCAGCCCCCGGACTAGCGGCAATGAGCAGTTCTTC
TRBJ2-2 | TRBD1 | - | TRBV6-9 | CASEPPGTGNTGELFF | TGTGCCAGCGAACCCCCCGGGACAGGGAACACCGGGGAGCTGTTTTTT
TRBJ2-2 | - | - | TRBV7-3 | CASRLGPGRTFTGELFF | TGTGCCAGCAGACTAGGCCCTGGTAGAACCTTCACCGGGGAGCTGTTTTTT
TRBJ2-3 | TRBD2 | - | TRBV11-1 | CASSLASGMFADTQYF | TGTGCCAGCAGCTTGGCTAGCGGGATGTTCGCAGATACGCAGTATTTT
TRBJ2-3 | - | - | TRBV7-8 | CASSLLRDLRDTQYF | TGTGCCAGCAGCTTATTACGGGACCTTAGAGATACGCAGTATTTT
TRBJ1-5 | TRBD1 | - | TRBV6-4 | CASSATGGSDQPQHF | TGTGCCAGCAGTGCGACAGGGGGCAGCGATCAGCCCCAGCATTTT
TRBJ2-1 | TRBD2 | - | TRBV6-5 | CASGAGGLTYNEQFF | TGTGCCAGCGGTGCGGGAGGGCTAACCTACAATGAGCAGTTCTTC
TRBJ1-1 | - | - | TRBV6-5 | CASSYLDGTEAFF | TGTGCCAGCAGTTACCTGGATGGCACTGAAGCTTTCTTT
TRBJ2-3 | - | - | TRBV6-1 | CASSNRWAQYF | TGTGCCAGCAGTAACAGGTGGGCGCAGTATTTT
TRBJ2-5 | TRBD2 | few | TRBV5-1 | CASSPRTSGPQETQYF | TGCGCCAGCAGCCCTAGGACTAGCGGGCCCCAAGAGACCCAGTACTTC
TRBJ2-3 | TRBD2 | few | TRBV5-6 | CASSFSGSGTDTQYF | TGTGCCAGCAGCTTTAGCGGGAGTGGCACAGATACGCAGTATTTT
TRBJ1-2 | TRBD1 | - | TRBV9 | CASSEGQGADYGYTF | TGTGCCAGCAGCGAGGGACAGGGGGCAGACTATGGCTACACCTTC
TRBJ1-2 | - | few | TRBV6-5 | CASSPDWSHGYTF | TGTGCCAGCAGCCCCGACTGGAGCCATGGCTACACCTTC
TRBJ2-7 | TRBD2 | - | TRBV6-5 | CASRGLAGVSNEQYF | TGTGCCAGCAGGGGACTAGCGGGAGTGTCTAACGAGCAGTACTTC
TRBJ1-3 | - | - | TRBV10-3 | CAINRSGSSGNTIYF | TGTGCCATCAACCGCTCGGGGAGCTCTGGAAACACCATATATTTT
TRBJ2-2 | TRBD1 | - | TRBV7-9 | CASTRGTGRGGELFF | TGTGCCAGCACGAGAGGGACAGGTCGAGGCGGGGAGCTGTTTTTT
TRBJ1-2 | - | - | TRBV29-1 | CSVESWVYGYTF | TGCAGCGTTGAATCCTGGGTCTATGGCTACACCTTC